The next 31 T cell receptor beta chains were all read from a single sample in a study of blood T cell repertoires in COVID-19. Using immunoSEQ multiplex PCR, the repertoire was profiled, and TCRdb retains in-frame clones only, with some absent. The table records approximately 230,000 clones, around 84% of them present only once. Material: PBMCs or T cells enriched from blood (not recorded which). These receptors were taken from a middle-aged man who had recovered from COVID-19.

Here the CDR3 reads CASSIGDSPLHF. The DNA for the CDR3 is TGTGCCAGTAGTATCGGGGATTCACCCCTCCACTTT. This chain uses TRBV19 with TRBJ1-6, with D hard to call. Germline CDR1 reads LNHDA; CDR2 reads SQIVND (reference sequence). This CDR3 has 12 amino acids. V lost 3 bases and J 8 bases, leaving 5 bases between the germline ends.

The chain employs TRBV5-1 and TRBJ1-2; 7 bases line up with TRBD1. The germline V gene has CDR1 SGHRS and CDR2 YFSETQ. There are 16 residues in the CDR3. Trimming removed 4 bases from V and 8 bases from J; junction bases left unmatched: 17. This chain's CDR3 is CASSAAEKTGPVGYTF. Written as DNA, the CDR3 is TGCGCCAGCAGCGCCGCCGAGAAGACAGGGCCGGTCGGCTACACCTTC.

The chain has TRBV4-1 and TRBJ1-3; D is unresolved. Trimming cost V 5 bases and J 3 bases, with 8 bases left between them. Germline-derived CDR1 and CDR2 are MGHRA and YSYEKL. The CDR3 loop spans 13 amino acids. CDR3 bases: TGCGCCAGCAGCGGCGGAAGTGGAAACACCATATATTTT. Translation: CASSGGSGNTIYF.

As DNA, the CDR3 is TGCGCCAGCAGCCTAACGGGACAGGTTTACAATGAGCAGTTCTTC. Translating it yields CASSLTGQVYNEQFF. The genes are TRBV5-1 and TRBJ2-1; 8 nucleotides match TRBD1. V lost 4 bases to trimming and J lost 4 bases; unmatched junction nucleotides: 7. Germline V gene data show CDR1 as SGHRS and CDR2 as YFSETQ. CDR3 length: 15 residues.

The chain uses TRBV25-1 and TRBJ2-2, with D tentatively TRBD1 (6 bases). Trimming stripped 4 bases from V and 6 bases from J, with 15 bases between. The CDR3 runs 15 residues. Germline V gene data show CDR1 as MGHDK and CDR2 as SYGVNS. This chain's CDR3 is CASSGGQLFSGELFF. The CDR3 DNA is TGTGCCAGCAGTGGCGGACAGTTGTTCTCCGGGGAGCTGTTTTTT.

This chain links TRBV4-3 with TRBJ1-2; D perhaps matches TRBD1 (5 bases). The CDR3 is made up of 16 amino acids. CDR1 is LGHNA and CDR2 is YSLEER in the germline V gene. Trimming stripped 0 bases from V and 5 bases from J, with 16 bases between. CDR3 bases: TGCGCCAGCAGCCAAGATTGGGGGGGTGCTGTTTATGGCTACACCTTC. Translated: CASSQDWGGAVYGYTF.

The rearrangement links TRBV18 to TRBJ2-1; the D gene is possibly TRBD2 (5 bases). This CDR3 comprises 14 residues. Germline V gene data show CDR1 as KGHSH and CDR2 as LQKENI. V dropped 8 bases and J dropped 5 bases, with 16 bases sitting between them. CDR3 in amino acids: CASPLRSGDNEQFF. In nucleotides, the CDR3 is TGTGCCAGCCCCCTCAGGAGCGGAGACAATGAGCAGTTCTTC.

The genes are TRBV30 and TRBJ1-1; TRBD1 might be the D (6 bases). The CDR3 length is 14 residues. The V and J ends lost 2 bases and 4 bases respectively, with 14 bases between them. Germline CDR1 GTSNPN, CDR2 SVGIG (reference sequence). The CDR3 nucleotides read TGTGCCTGGAGTCGGAACAGGGAAATCACTGAAGCTTTCTTT. It is translated as CAWSRNREITEAFF.

This chain uses TRBV30 with TRBJ1-2; TRBD1 agrees at 7 bases. The CDR3 is made up of 15 amino acids. In germline, CDR1 is GTSNPN, CDR2 SVGIG (reference sequence). V was clipped by 1 base and J by 5 bases; unmatched bases: 10. As DNA, the CDR3 is TGTGCCTGGAGTGCGGGGACAGCGGAAGCGTATGGCTACACCTTC. It encodes CAWSAGTAEAYGYTF.

The V call is TRBV6-1, the J call TRBJ2-7, with D possibly matching TRBD2 (7 bases). The CDR3 is made up of 16 amino acids. The V gene lost 4 bases and the J gene lost 4 bases, with 20 bases spanning the gap. From germline, CDR1 is MNHNS and CDR2 SASEGT. This CDR3 is CASSARRGGGQYEQYF. Written as DNA, the CDR3 is TGTGCCAGCAGTGCTCGACGAGGGGGGGGCCAGTACGAGCAGTACTTC.

Only a few counts were recorded for this clone. This sequence joins TRBV6-5 and TRBJ2-7, with D maybe TRBD1 (7 bases). Germline V gives CDR1 MNHEY, CDR2 SVGAGI. Between the trimmed V and J ends, which lost 6 bases and 9 bases, there was a span of 21 bases. The CDR3 is made up of 14 amino acids. CDR3 nucleotide sequence: TGTGCCAGCAGCCACCCGGACGGCAGGGGGGTGCAGTACTTC. This encodes CASSHPDGRGVQYF.

This rearrangement joins TRBV16 to TRBJ1-2; D call uncertain. V dropped 4 bases and J dropped 4 bases, with 10 bases sitting between them. Germline lookup yields CDR1 KGHSY and CDR2 FQNENV. CDR3 length: 13 amino acids. The CDR3 nucleotides are TGTGCCAGCAGCCCACACCCTCTCTATGGCTACACCTTC. Translated: CASSPHPLYGYTF.

V usage is TRBV15 and J usage is TRBJ2-2, with a possible D match to TRBD2 (5 bases). Trimming left V 8 bases short and J 0 bases short, with 10 bases between. CDR3 length: 14 residues. Germline assignment: CDR1 LNHNV and CDR2 YYDKDF (reference sequence). CDR3 sequence (DNA): TGTGCCACCTCGGCGGGTACGAACACCGGGGAGCTGTTTTTT. As protein: CATSAGTNTGELFF.

The gene calls are TRBV7-3 and TRBJ1-2, with a tentative D call TRBD1 (5 bases). V was trimmed by 4 bases and J by 8 bases, leaving 14 bases between them. This CDR3 is 13 amino acids long. The germline gives CDR1 SGHTA, CDR2 FQGTGA. The CDR3 region has the DNA TGTGCCAGCAGCTCTGACCAGGGTGGAGGCTACACCTTC. It specifies CASSSDQGGGYTF.

V and J are TRBV6-5 and TRBJ2-3; D is possibly TRBD2 (5 bases). CDR3 size: 15 residues. CDR1 is MNHEY, CDR2 SVGAGI, per germline. Between the trimmed V and J ends, which lost 3 bases and 0 bases, there was a span of 10 bases. Here the CDR3 reads CASSYRELSTDTQYF. The CDR3 DNA sequence: TGTGCCAGCAGTTATCGGGAATTAAGCACAGATACGCAGTATTTT.

This chain connects TRBV30 to TRBJ1-2; the match to TRBD1 covers 7 bases. With 3 bases clipped from V and 5 bases from J, the junction kept 9 bases outside the gene matches. The CDR3 contains 14 residues. Germline CDR1 is GTSNPN and CDR2 is SVGIG (reference sequence). The CDR3 sequence is CAWRPRDSQYGYTF. In DNA, the CDR3 is TGTGCCTGGAGACCCCGGGACAGCCAATATGGCTACACCTTC.

This rearrangement joins TRBV9 to TRBJ1-1; D may be TRBD1 (5 bases). Per the germline V gene, CDR1 is SGDLS and CDR2 is YYNGEE. V was shortened by 0 bases and J by 3 bases, with 9 bases between the two germline ends. The CDR3 is made up of 14 amino acids. The CDR3 bases are TGTGCCAGCAGCGTAGACGCCAGGGACACTGAAGCTTTCTTT. Encoded protein: CASSVDARDTEAFF.

DNA of the CDR3: TGTGCCAGTAGTATGGGCATAAAGACTGAAGCTTTCTTT. It translates to CASSMGIKTEAFF. V usage is TRBV19 and J usage is TRBJ1-1; unclear D gene. The germline CDR1 and CDR2 sequences are LNHDA and SQIVND (reference sequence). Trimming pared 3 bases from V and 5 bases from J, leaving 10 bases between. CDR3 size: 13 residues. The whole variable domain, remainder taken from reference TRBV19 and TRBJ1-1, is DGGITQSPKYLFRKEGQNVTLSCEQNLNHDAMYWYRQDPGQGLRLIYYSQIVNDFQKGDIAEGYSVSREKKESFPLTVTSAQKNPTAFYLCASSMGIKTEAFFGQGTRLTVV.

The chain is built from TRBV27 and TRBJ2-7; 12 positions agree with TRBD1. Germline V lookup: CDR1 MNHEY, CDR2 SMNVEV (reference sequence). The CDR3 covers 15 residues. The J segment lost 4 bases and the V segment lost 4 bases, leaving 5 bases of the junction unmatched. This chain's CDR3 is CASSWGQGARYEQYF. The CDR3 region has the DNA TGTGCCAGCAGTTGGGGACAGGGGGCGCGGTACGAGCAGTACTTC.

The chain combines TRBV5-4 with TRBJ2-7; 9 nucleotides line up with TRBD1. V gave up 6 bases and J gave up 4 bases; unmatched junction bases: 8. CDR3 length equals 14 residues. The germline V gene encodes CDR1 SGHNT and CDR2 YYREEE (reference sequence). The CDR3 is CASKGDRAAYEQYF. CDR3 DNA: TGTGCCAGCAAAGGGGACAGGGCGGCGTACGAGCAGTACTTC.

The sample holds a few counts of this clone. V is TRBV5-1 and J is TRBJ1-2; TRBD1 matches at 9 bases. This CDR3 is 14 amino acids long. The ends lost 4 bases at V and 8 bases at J; junction bases unmatched: 9. CDR1 is SGHRS, CDR2 YFSETQ, per germline. For the CDR3, the DNA is TGCGCCAGCAGCCCCACAGGGGGCGCGAGCGGCTACACCTTC. As protein: CASSPTGGASGYTF.

J is TRBJ2-7 and V is TRBV3-1 (or the pseudogene TRBV3-2), with D possibly matching TRBD2 (6 bases). This CDR3 is 15 amino acids long. Trimming took 0 bases from V and 5 from J, leaving 14 bases between them. Germline values: CDR1 LGHDT, CDR2 YNNKEL (reference sequence). CDR3 in amino acids: CASSQDGGLGHEQYF. The CDR3 DNA reads TGTGCCAGCAGCCAAGACGGGGGTCTAGGTCACGAGCAGTACTTC.

Comments on this clone: Different DNA sequences within this sample yield the same CDR3. V and J are TRBV7-6 and TRBJ2-7, with D perhaps matching TRBD1 (5 bases). CDR1 is SGHVS and CDR2 is FNYEAQ in the germline V gene. There are 15 residues in the CDR3. Trimming left V 2 bases short and J 5 bases short, with 16 bases between. CDR3 amino acids: CASSLRRQGAHEQYF. CDR3 bases: TGTGCCAGCAGCTTACGCAGGCAGGGTGCCCACGAGCAGTACTTC.

This clone showed up just a few times. The genes are TRBV7-2 and TRBJ1-2; 8 bases line up with TRBD1. This CDR3 has 17 amino acids. CDR1 and CDR2 (germline): SGHTA, FQGNSA. The V and J ends lost 7 bases and 8 bases, in that order; junction bases with no gene match: 21. For the CDR3, the DNA is TGTGCCAGCACCCTACTCCCCGAGACAGGGGAGCTTCGAGGCTACACCTTC. It specifies CASTLLPETGELRGYTF.

The chain is built from TRBV28 and TRBJ2-5; 7 bases are shared with TRBD2. V gave up 8 bases and J gave up 2 bases; unmatched junction bases: 2. CDR1 is MDHEN and CDR2 is SYDVKM in the germline V gene. The CDR3 contains 12 residues. The CDR3, as DNA: TGTGCCAGCCGGGAGGAGCAAGAGACCCAGTACTTC. Its translation: CASREEQETQYF.

The CDR3 region has the DNA TGTGCCAGCAGCTATGCCGACAGGTTCAAGGTCTATGGCTACACCTTC. This sequence encodes CASSYADRFKVYGYTF. The V gene is TRBV21-1, the J gene TRBJ1-2; the table's TRBD1 call for D was not verified on the DNA. TRBV21-1 is tagged as a pseudogene. CDR3 length equals 16 residues.

The chain carries TRBV28 and TRBJ2-7; 10 nucleotides agree with TRBD2. Germline V gives CDR1 MDHEN, CDR2 SYDVKM. The CDR3 is 17 amino acids. Germline trimming cut 0 bases from V and 5 bases from J; bases unmatched to any gene: 10. The DNA of the CDR3 is TGTGCCAGCAGTTTATGGGACCGGGCTAGCGGGGGCCACGAGCAGTACTTC. Amino acid sequence: CASSLWDRASGGHEQYF. The full variable domain, in which reference TRBV28 and TRBJ2-7 provide the parts outside the CDR3, is DVKVTQSSRYLVKRTGEKVFLECVQDMDHENMFWYRQDPGLGLRLIYFSYDVKMKEKGDIPEGYSVSREKKERFSLILESASTNQTSMYLCASSLWDRASGGHEQYFGPGTRLTVT.

This chain uses TRBV5-1 with TRBJ2-7, with D possibly being TRBD1 (5 bases). CDR1 is SGHRS and CDR2 is YFSETQ in the germline V gene. The CDR3 loop spans 16 amino acids. V was pared by 2 bases and J by 0 bases, with 15 bases between. Here the CDR3 DNA reads TGCGCCAGCAGCTTCGGGCAGGGCTCACTCTCCTACGAGCAGTACTTC. Protein: CASSFGQGSLSYEQYF.

This clone was seen more than once but under ten times. The rearrangement joins TRBV27 to TRBJ1-1; tentative D call: TRBD1 (6 bases). The CDR3 spans 13 residues. The ends were cut back, 6 bases at V and 1 base at J, with 9 bases in the middle. The germline V gene has CDR1 MNHEY and CDR2 SMNVEV (reference sequence). The CDR3, as DNA: TGTGCCAGCAGGTGGACAGCGAACACTGAAGCTTTCTTT. As protein: CASRWTANTEAFF.

The V and J genes are TRBV5-1 and TRBJ2-1; 9 bases align to TRBD2. CDR3 length: 16 amino acids. V was pared by 4 bases and J by 8 bases, with 13 bases of the junction left unmatched. Germline loops: CDR1 SGHRS, CDR2 YFSETQ. The CDR3 is CASSLVAGDPRHEQFF. CDR3 sequence (DNA): TGCGCCAGCAGCCTGGTAGCGGGAGATCCCCGCCATGAGCAGTTCTTC.

The CDR3 protein is CASPWRRDGTYQETQYF. The DNA for the CDR3 is TGTGCCAGCCCTTGGAGGAGGGACGGAACCTACCAAGAGACCCAGTACTTC. The chain is built from TRBV5-4 and TRBJ2-5, with a weak D call TRBD2 (6 bases). This CDR3 contains 17 residues. CDR1 and CDR2 (germline): SGHNT, YYREEE (reference sequence). Trimming shortened V by 7 bases and J by 0 bases, and 22 bases separated the two germline ends.